This T cell receptor (beta chain) was profiled in a study of OX40 agonist ivuxolimab in advanced cancers. The CDR3 has 11 residues. Study conclusions and caveats: Certain nonresponding patients likewise had low normalized T-cell clonal expansion.

Patients were ineligible given autoimmune disease history or systemic immunosuppression. Some clones are missing from TCRdb's copy, which holds only in-frame ones; the method was immunoSEQ multiplex PCR. The table shows about 75,000 clones, with roughly 90% occurring only once. The sample holds one count of this clone. Its specificity is not known. V and J are TRBV21-1 and TRBJ1-4; the table's D call, TRBD1, has no DNA check behind it. TRBV21-1 is marked as a pseudogene. The material sequenced was CD4+ or CD8+ T cells sorted from blood, taken in a trial of the OX40 agonist ivuxolimab. This receptor was obtained from an adult with an advanced solid tumor such as melanoma, head and neck, liver or kidney cancer. The CDR3 loop is CASNRYEKLFF. The CDR3 DNA follows: TGTGCCAGCAACAGGTATGAAAAACTGTTTTTT.